This T cell receptor (beta chain) is from a study of CD8 T cells in ankylosing spondylitis. Findings and caveats of the study: Reportedly, significant enrichment of disease-linked clones occurred in matched ankylosing spondylitis synovial fluid.

Each CDR3 protein gets one entry after TCRdb re-called the 5' RACE reads with MiXCR. The table has 150,000 to 200,000 distinct CDR3 sequences, around a sixth seen once. This clonotype was counted only a few times. Its specificity is not known. The J segment lost 8 bases and the V segment lost 5 bases, leaving 8 bases of the junction unmatched. This CDR3 has 14 amino acids. CDR1 SGHTA and CDR2 FQGTGA come from the germline V gene. This chain connects TRBV7-3 to TRBJ2-1; TRBD1 matches at 8 bases. The sequenced material came from blood, either unsorted or a sorted T cell fraction (not recorded which). The TCR comes from a male donor under 35 with ankylosing spondylitis or in good health (not recorded which). The CDR3 loop reads CASSPAGQGDEQFF. For the CDR3, the DNA is TGTGCCAGCAGCCCAGCCGGACAGGGAGATGAGCAGTTCTTC.